The rows below give T cell receptor beta chains drawn from one sample of a study of CD4 and CD8 cells across lung adenocarcinoma regions. TCRdb used MiXCR to reprocess the PCR reads, holding one entry per CDR3 protein. The sample contains fewer than 25,000 distinct CDR3 sequences, roughly half of which appear only once. Sequenced input: CD8+ T cells from the center of a lung tumor. The origin of the receptors is a female donor with lung adenocarcinoma. The CD4 and CD8 labels of this study may be unreliable. The CDR3 runs from the conserved cysteine through the conserved F or W. The D gene is left open where the match is weak. The listing skips clone size in some rows; elsewhere it reads once, few, many or a size class.

v_call: TRBV27
clone_size: once
d_call: NA
cdr3_length: 16
j_call: TRBJ2-5
cdr3_nt: TGTGCCAGCAGAAAACAAGGGGTGTCCGACCAAGACATCCAGTACTTC
cdr3_aa: CASRKQGVSDQDIQYF

v_call: TRBV6-1
clone_size: NA
d_call: NA
cdr3_length: 15
j_call: TRBJ2-4
cdr3_nt: TGTGCCGGGGGTGGCGGGGGCGGTGACCAAGAGACTCAGTACTTC
cdr3_aa: CAGGGGGGDQETQYF

v_call: TRBV28
clone_size: many
d_call: TRBD2
cdr3_length: 14
j_call: TRBJ2-5
cdr3_nt: TGTGCCAGCAGTCACCCTAGCGGTCCCAGGACCCAGTACTTC
cdr3_aa: CASSHPSGPRTQYF

v_call: TRBV6-5
clone_size: NA
d_call: NA
cdr3_length: 12
j_call: TRBJ2-3
cdr3_nt: TGTGCCAGCAGTTACCCCCGGGGTACGCAGTATTTT
cdr3_aa: CASSYPRGTQYF

v_call: TRBV10-1
clone_size: NA
d_call: NA
cdr3_length: 14
j_call: TRBJ2-3
cdr3_nt: TGCGCCAGCAGTGAGACTGTGAGCACAGATACGCAGTATTTT
cdr3_aa: CASSETVSTDTQYF

v_call: TRBV4-2
clone_size: NA
d_call: NA
cdr3_length: 15
j_call: TRBJ2-3
cdr3_nt: TGTGCCAGCAGCCAAGGGACCCCTAGCACAGATACGCAGTATTTT
cdr3_aa: CASSQGTPSTDTQYF

v_call: TRBV4-1
clone_size: NA
d_call: NA
cdr3_length: 16
j_call: TRBJ1-4
cdr3_nt: TGCGCCAGCAGCCAAGGGCTCGGGACGACGAATGAAAAACTGTTTTTT
cdr3_aa: CASSQGLGTTNEKLFF

v_call: TRBV27
clone_size: NA
d_call: NA
cdr3_length: 15
j_call: TRBJ2-4
cdr3_nt: TGTGGCAGCGTTCCGGGGCGCAGGGCCACAGACATGCAGTACTTC
cdr3_aa: CGSVPGRRATDMQYF

v_call: TRBV6-1
clone_size: few
d_call: TRBD2
cdr3_length: 13
j_call: TRBJ2-4
cdr3_nt: TGTGCGGCGGGGCGGGGGGCCAAAGATACGCAGTACTTC
cdr3_aa: CAAGRGAKDTQYF

v_call: TRBV6-5
clone_size: medium-sized
d_call: NA
cdr3_length: 16
j_call: TRBJ2-1
cdr3_nt: TGTGCCAGCTTCCCTATCAACGGCGGAGCTAACAATGAGCAGTTCTTC
cdr3_aa: CASFPINGGANNEQFF

v_call: TRBV27
clone_size: NA
d_call: TRBD1
cdr3_length: 16
j_call: TRBJ2-5
cdr3_nt: TGTGCCAGCAGTCGAGCCGGGACAGGGTACACAGAGACGCAGTATTTC
cdr3_aa: CASSRAGTGYTETQYF

v_call: TRBV10-3
clone_size: NA
d_call: NA
cdr3_length: 14
j_call: TRBJ2-4
cdr3_nt: TGTGCGGGGCTGGTGCGCCGTGACGGAGACATTCAGTACTTC
cdr3_aa: CAGLVRRDGDIQYF

v_call: TRBV6-1
clone_size: few
d_call: NA
cdr3_length: 15
j_call: TRBJ2-5
cdr3_nt: TGTGCCAGCAGCCCACAGCGTGGGGACCCGGAGACCCAGTACTTC
cdr3_aa: CASSPQRGDPETQYF

v_call: TRBV10-1
clone_size: NA
d_call: TRBD1
cdr3_length: 16
j_call: TRBJ2-1
cdr3_nt: TGCGCCAGCGGGACAGGGGCGACAAGCTCCTACAATGAGCAGTTCTTC
cdr3_aa: CASGTGATSSYNEQFF

v_call: TRBV6-4
clone_size: NA
d_call: NA
cdr3_length: 14
j_call: TRBJ2-3
cdr3_nt: TGTGCCAGCAGTGAAGGTTTGGGAGCGGATACGCAGTATTTT
cdr3_aa: CASSEGLGADTQYF

v_call: TRBV6-1
clone_size: NA
d_call: TRBD2
cdr3_length: 17
j_call: TRBJ2-1
cdr3_nt: TGTGCCAGCAGTGACTTCTTTGGCGGGGGTTCCTACAATGAGCAGTTCTTC
cdr3_aa: CASSDFFGGGSYNEQFF

v_call: TRBV25-1
clone_size: many
d_call: NA
cdr3_length: 13
j_call: TRBJ1-1
cdr3_nt: TGTGCCAGCAAAGGACCTCGGGCCACTGAAGCTTTCTTT
cdr3_aa: CASKGPRATEAFF